This is a list of T cell receptor beta chains from one sample in a study of T cell responses to AZD1222 COVID-19 vaccine. Assay used: immunoSEQ multiplex PCR; TCRdb lists only in-frame clones, some missing. The data contain about 120,000 clones, roughly 87% of them singletons. The sequences come from peripheral blood, collected 28 days after the second AZD1222 dose. Source of these receptors: an adult who received the AZD1222 COVID-19 vaccine. CDR3s leave out the opening cysteine and the closing phenylalanine or tryptophan. Each record gives: CDR3 length, V gene, J gene, CDR3 protein.

11,TRBV7-9,TRBJ1-1,ASSLSRVAEAF
14,TRBV6-1,TRBJ1-6,ASSEVPWDYNSPLH
10,TRBV28,TRBJ1-2,AHGATNYGYT
14,TRBV5-1,TRBJ2-2,ASSLGQGSDTGELF
11,TRBV9,TRBJ1-3,ASSVEVGSTIY
14,TRBV9,TRBJ2-2,ASSVAASGGPGELF
15,TRBV7-6,TRBJ2-5,ASSRRRRLGNAETQY
12,TRBV27,TRBJ2-3,ASSLRASTDTQY
12,TRBV3-1/TRBV3-2,TRBJ1-2,ASSQEFRNYGYT
13,TRBV6-5,TRBJ2-5,ASSYSRQTQETQY
12,TRBV4-2,TRBJ1-2,ASSQEGRDYGYT
11,TRBV5-6,TRBJ1-2,ASSRRLGDGYT
13,TRBV14,TRBJ2-7,ASSQGQSSHYEQY
12,TRBV7-3,TRBJ1-1,ASSVRPGIAEAF
14,TRBV7-8,TRBJ2-1,ASRRGAGVKENEQF